This T cell receptor (beta chain) was captured by sequencing in a study of control samples from healthy donors and cancer patients. CDR1 is LGHDT and CDR2 is YNNKEL in the germline V gene (reference sequence). V was trimmed by 4 bases and J by 14 bases, leaving 15 bases between them. The CDR3 sequence is 13 residues long. This clone showed up just once. Data came from immunoSEQ multiplex PCR; TCRdb stores just in-frame clones and leaves some out. The sample lists under 150,000 clones, approximately 94% occurring once. Sequenced: PBMCs. The chain couples TRBV3-1 (or the pseudogene TRBV3-2) to TRBJ1-6; D gene unclear. This sequence was found in a man aged 50 to 60 with head and neck cancer. CDR3 sequence reads: CASSPPWRGSLHF. The CDR3 coding sequence is TGTGCCAGCAGCCCACCGTGGAGAGGGTCCCTCCACTTT.